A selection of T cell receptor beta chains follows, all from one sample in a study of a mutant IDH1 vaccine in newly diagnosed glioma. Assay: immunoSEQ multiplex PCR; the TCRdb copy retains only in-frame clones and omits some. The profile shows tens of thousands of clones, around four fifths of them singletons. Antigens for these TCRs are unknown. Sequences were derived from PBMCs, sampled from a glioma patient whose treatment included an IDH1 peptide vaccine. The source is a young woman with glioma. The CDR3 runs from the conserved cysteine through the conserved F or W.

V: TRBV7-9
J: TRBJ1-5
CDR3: CASSLGQWDQPQHF

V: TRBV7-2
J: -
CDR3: CASSLVGLQANEQYF

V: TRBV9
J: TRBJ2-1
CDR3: CASSPLRDSANNEQFF

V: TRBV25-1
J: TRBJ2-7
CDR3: CASSEGLTYEQYF

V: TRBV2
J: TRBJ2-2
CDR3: CASGQANTGELFF

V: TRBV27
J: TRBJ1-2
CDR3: CASRSPGVASYGYTF

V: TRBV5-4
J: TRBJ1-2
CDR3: CASSPLSGGLNYGYTF

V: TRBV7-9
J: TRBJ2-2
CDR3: CASSMGLAGVAGELFF

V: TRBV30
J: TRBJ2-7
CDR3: CAWSAGGPSEQYF

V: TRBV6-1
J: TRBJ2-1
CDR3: CASIGREYSEQFF

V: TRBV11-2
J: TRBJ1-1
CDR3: CASSRFGLNTEAFF

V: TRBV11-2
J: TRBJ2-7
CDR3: CASSLWGGEQYF

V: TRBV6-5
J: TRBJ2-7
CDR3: CASSPGRNEQYF

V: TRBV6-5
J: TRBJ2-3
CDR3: CASSQLTLTDTQYF

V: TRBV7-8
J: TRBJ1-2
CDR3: CASSTGLQGTRGYTF

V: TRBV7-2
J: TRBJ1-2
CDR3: CASSLDRPRDYGYTF

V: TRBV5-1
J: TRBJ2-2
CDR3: CASSLFREGTGELFF

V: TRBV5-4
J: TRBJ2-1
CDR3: CASSSTENNEQFF

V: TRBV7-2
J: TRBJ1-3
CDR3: CASSLVGPGNTIYF

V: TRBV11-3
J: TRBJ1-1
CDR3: CASGRQAISFF

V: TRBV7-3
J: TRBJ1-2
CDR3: CASSLRGVGDRSYSNYGYTF

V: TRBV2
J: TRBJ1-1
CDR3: CASSNNRGSNTEAFF

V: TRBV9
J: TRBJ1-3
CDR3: CASAGNTIYF

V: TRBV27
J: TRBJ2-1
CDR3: CASSDYNEQFF

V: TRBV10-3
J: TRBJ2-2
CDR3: CAISERTGKNTGELFF

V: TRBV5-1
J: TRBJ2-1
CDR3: CASSWASGSPGNEQFF

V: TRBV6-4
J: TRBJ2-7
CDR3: CASRGAASYEQYF

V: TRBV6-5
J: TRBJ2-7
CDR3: CANRDRAYEQYF

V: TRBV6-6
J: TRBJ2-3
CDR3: CASSKGQGRDTQYF

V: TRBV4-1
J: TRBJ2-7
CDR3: CASSQDMNRVGEQYF

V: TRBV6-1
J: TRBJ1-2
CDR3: CASRPAGLSGYTF

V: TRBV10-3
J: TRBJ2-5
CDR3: CAISEAGSYQETQYF

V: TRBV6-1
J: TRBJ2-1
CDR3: CASSEAGWGGQGKENEQFF

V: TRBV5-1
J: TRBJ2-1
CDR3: CASSLQTSGVWDEQFF

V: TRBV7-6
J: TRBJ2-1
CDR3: CASSLADFFSSYNEQFF

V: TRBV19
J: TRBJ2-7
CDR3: CASSPQGFEQYF

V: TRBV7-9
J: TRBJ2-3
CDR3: CASSLQTPKDTQYF

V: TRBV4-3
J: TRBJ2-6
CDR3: CASSQSTGSGANVLTF

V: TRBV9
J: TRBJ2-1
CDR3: CASSLWGVAVNEQFF

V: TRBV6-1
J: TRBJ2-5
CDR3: CASTEGREGATQYF